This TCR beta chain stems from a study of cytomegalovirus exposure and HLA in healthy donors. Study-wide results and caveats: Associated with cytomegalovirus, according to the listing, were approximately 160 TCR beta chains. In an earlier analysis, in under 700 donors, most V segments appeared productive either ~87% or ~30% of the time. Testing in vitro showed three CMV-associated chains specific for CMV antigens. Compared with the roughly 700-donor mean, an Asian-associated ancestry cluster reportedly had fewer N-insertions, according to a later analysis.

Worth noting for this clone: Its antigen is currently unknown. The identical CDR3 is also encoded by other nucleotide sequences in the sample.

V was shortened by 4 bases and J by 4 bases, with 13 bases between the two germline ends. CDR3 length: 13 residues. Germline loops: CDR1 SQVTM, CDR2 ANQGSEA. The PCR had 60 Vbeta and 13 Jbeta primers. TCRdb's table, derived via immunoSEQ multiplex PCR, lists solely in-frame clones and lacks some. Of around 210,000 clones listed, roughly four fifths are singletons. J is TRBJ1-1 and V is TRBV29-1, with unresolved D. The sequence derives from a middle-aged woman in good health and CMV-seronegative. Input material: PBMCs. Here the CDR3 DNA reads TGCAGCGTTGTGGAGCGGCCGACCACTGAAGCTTTCTTT. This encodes CSVVERPTTEAFF. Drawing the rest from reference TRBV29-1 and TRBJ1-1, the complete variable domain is SAVISQKPSRDICQRGTSLTIQCQVDSQVTMMFWYRQQPGQSLTLIATANQGSEATYESGFVIDKFPISRPNLTFSTLTVSNMSPEDSSIYLCSVVERPTTEAFFGQGTRLTVV.